Shown below are 11 T cell receptor beta chains from a single sample sequenced in a study of cytomegalovirus exposure and HLA in healthy donors. PCR primers comprised 60 Vbeta and 13 Jbeta primers. Profiling relied on immunoSEQ multiplex PCR, and the TCRdb table lists in-frame clones only, not all of them. Found here are about 150,000 clones, about 80% of them singletons; the top ten hold approximately 13%. Sequencing input: PBMCs. The source is a middle-aged man in good health and CMV-seropositive.

CDR3 DNA: TGCAGCGTTGAGGCGACCGGGACAGTAGGGGGCTACACCTTC. This gives the protein CSVEATGTVGGYTF. The rearrangement joins TRBV29-1 to TRBJ1-2; 7 nucleotides match TRBD1. Germline values: CDR1 SQVTM, CDR2 ANQGSEA. This CDR3 region has 14 residues. Trimming at V came to 3 bases and at J to 8 bases, leaving 12 bases not matched to a gene.

The chain has TRBV5-1 and TRBJ2-2; 8 bases line up with TRBD2. V was clipped by 4 bases and J by 6 bases; unmatched bases: 5. CDR1 and CDR2 from the germline V gene are SGHRS and YFSETQ. The CDR3 has 14 residues. The CDR3 region is CASSPRTSPGELFF. DNA of the CDR3: TGCGCCAGCAGCCCCCGGACTAGCCCCGGGGAGCTGTTTTTT.

This clone has only a few counts. In nucleotides, the CDR3 is TGTGCCAGAAGCCGAAGAGCCCAGGCAACTAATGAAAAACTGTTTTTT. Encoded protein: CARSRRAQATNEKLFF. V usage is TRBV5-3 and J usage is TRBJ1-4; D is undetermined. TRBV5-3 belongs to the ORF category, with a function that is uncertain. Trimming removed 4 bases from V and 0 bases from J, with 13 bases in between. There are 16 residues in the CDR3.

V usage is TRBV5-4 and J usage is TRBJ1-5; D perhaps matches TRBD1 (6 bases). V was clipped by 4 bases and J by 4 bases, with 12 bases between them. The CDR3 runs to 14 residues. Germline V gene data show CDR1 as SGHNT and CDR2 as YYREEE (reference sequence). The CDR3 coding sequence is TGTGCCAGCAGCCAACAGGGCGCAAATCAGCCCCAGCATTTT. As protein: CASSQQGANQPQHF.

The rearrangement links TRBV2 to TRBJ2-1, with a possible D match to TRBD2 (5 bases). Germline CDR1 is SNHLY and CDR2 is FYNNEI. V shed 4 bases and J shed 8 bases, with 18 bases lying between them. The CDR3 is made up of 15 amino acids. DNA of the CDR3: TGTGCCAGCAGTGTTTCGACTATTTCTGGCGATGAGCAGTTCTTC. Its protein is CASSVSTISGDEQFF.

This clone was detected only a few times. The J gene is TRBJ1-3, the V gene TRBV7-6, with D possibly matching TRBD1 (6 bases). Trimming removed 4 bases from V and 4 bases from J, with 20 bases in between. The CDR3 length is 17 residues. From germline, CDR1 is SGHVS and CDR2 FNYEAQ. The CDR3 DNA follows: TGTGCCAGCAGCTCTAGCCCGGGGGGCTACTTAGGAAACACCATATATTTT. Translated: CASSSSPGGYLGNTIYF.

The gene calls are TRBV9 and TRBJ2-7, with TRBD1 matching over 7 bases. The CDR3 covers 14 residues. V lost 1 base and J lost 6; bases outside the gene matches: 7. In germline, CDR1 is SGDLS, CDR2 YYNGEE. In nucleotides, the CDR3 is TGTGCCAGCAGCGTAACCCCTACAGGGGCCGAGCAGTACTTC. Translated: CASSVTPTGAEQYF. Supplemented by reference TRBV9 and TRBJ2-7, the full variable domain reads DSGVTQTPKHLITATGQRVTLRCSPRSGDLSVYWYQQSLDQGLQFLIQYYNGEERAKGNILERFSAQQFPDLHSELNLSSLELGDSALYFCASSVTPTGAEQYFGPGTRLTVT.

V is TRBV4-1 and J is TRBJ2-3, with 10 bases aligning to TRBD2. CDR1 and CDR2 (germline): MGHRA, YSYEKL. This CDR3 is 15 amino acids long. V dropped 6 bases and J dropped 3; count of bases not matched to a gene: 6. Here the CDR3 DNA reads TGCGCCAGCAGGGAAGCGGGAGGGCCGACAGATACGCAGTATTTT. It translates to CASREAGGPTDTQYF.

The chain employs TRBV27 and TRBJ2-1, with TRBD1 matching 10 bases. The CDR3 has 15 amino acids. The germline gives CDR1 MNHEY, CDR2 SMNVEV (reference sequence). The ends lost 2 bases at V and 7 bases at J; junction bases unmatched: 5. CDR3 in amino acids: CASSLDRGLGNEQFF. CDR3 DNA sequence: TGTGCCAGCAGTTTAGACAGGGGGCTTGGAAATGAGCAGTTCTTC.

This clone has more than one count but fewer than ten. This chain connects TRBV6-1 to TRBJ1-3, with no clear D. Germline CDR1 reads MNHNS; CDR2 reads SASEGT. The CDR3 is 13 residues long. V lost 5 bases to trimming and J lost 3 bases, with 8 bases between them. CDR3 coding DNA: TGTGCCAGCAGTCCTACTATTGGAAACACCATATATTTT. Its translation is CASSPTIGNTIYF.

The chain recombines TRBV19 with TRBJ2-3; 11 nucleotides line up with TRBD2. The germline gives CDR1 LNHDA, CDR2 SQIVND (reference sequence). Germline trimming cut 9 bases from V and 5 bases from J; bases unmatched to any gene: 10. The CDR3 consists of 15 residues. DNA for the CDR3: TGTGCCAGGGCTACAAGTAGCGGGAGGGGAGATACGCAGTATTTT. This sequence encodes CARATSSGRGDTQYF.